This T cell receptor (beta chain) was obtained from a study of control samples from healthy donors and cancer patients. The repertoire was sequenced with immunoSEQ multiplex PCR; TCRdb's copy has only in-frame clones and lacks some. This sample yields under 150,000 clones, of which over 85% are seen a single time; 10% to 12% belongs to the top ten. Germline assignment: CDR1 KGHSH and CDR2 LQKENI. Trimming took 2 bases from V and 6 from J, leaving 10 bases between them. The CDR3 is 13 amino acids. This receptor was identified in a young man in good health. The genes are TRBV18 and TRBJ1-2; D uncertain. Sequences were obtained from blood. The chain's CDR3 is CASSPGVMNGYTF. The DNA for the CDR3 is TGTGCCAGCTCACCAGGGGTGATGAATGGCTACACCTTC.